This note documents a single TCR beta chain sequence. Those enrolled, adults aged roughly 18 to 95 years, came from about 24 US areas. These data come from a study of blood T cell repertoires in COVID-19. Study information: Sources were T cells, B-cell-depleted T cells, or PBMCs; the material itself was cDNA or gDNA.

CDR3 length equals 13 residues. After removal of 4 bases from V and 5 bases from J, the junction contained 3 bases not matched to a gene. The germline V gene has CDR1 SGHRS and CDR2 YFSETQ. Produced via immunoSEQ multiplex PCR; TCRdb's table is partial and in-frame only. The top ten hold 1.5% to 2% of the sample, which has around 240,000 clones, over 75% seen once. The sample taken for sequencing was PBMCs or T cells enriched from blood (not recorded which). This TCR derives from a woman between 45 and 65 years old who had recovered from COVID-19. This chain joins TRBV5-1 and TRBJ2-1; 7 bases map to TRBD2. CDR3 sequence reads: CASSPGGDNEQFF. The CDR3 DNA reads TGCGCCAGCAGCCCGGGGGGAGACAATGAGCAGTTCTTC.